One sample yielded the 13 T cell receptor beta chains listed below, sequenced in a study of T cell responses to AZD1222 COVID-19 vaccine. Produced via immunoSEQ multiplex PCR; TCRdb's table is partial and in-frame only. The sample comprises around 72,000 clones, roughly 84% of which are singletons, and around 24% rests with the top ten. Source: peripheral blood, taken on day 0 of AZD1222 vaccination. The receptors come from an adult in good health.

The chain couples TRBV19 to TRBJ2-2; the D gene could be TRBD1 or TRBD2 (6 bases each). Trimming removed 2 bases at V and 2 bases at J, with 12 bases between. The CDR3 runs 16 residues. CDR1 and CDR2 from the germline V gene are LNHDA and SQIVND (reference sequence). In nucleotides, the CDR3 is TGTGCCAGTAGTATAACAGGGCGGGGTAACACCGGGGAGCTGTTTTTT. As protein: CASSITGRGNTGELFF.

This clone occurred a few times. The genes are TRBV5-1 and TRBJ1-1; D is undetermined. The germline V gene encodes CDR1 SGHRS and CDR2 YFSETQ. This CDR3 has 16 residues. The V gene lost 4 bases and the J gene lost 6 bases, with 22 bases spanning the gap. The DNA of the CDR3 is TGCGCCAGCAGCCCCGCGGGAGGGAGAAGGTTTGCTGAAGCTTTCTTT. This codes for CASSPAGGRRFAEAFF. The full variable domain, in which reference TRBV5-1 and TRBJ1-1 provide the parts outside the CDR3, is KAGVTQTPRYLIKTRGQQVTLSCSPISGHRSVSWYQQTPGQGLQFLFEYFSETQRNKGNFPGRFSGRQFSNSRSEMNVSTLELGDSALYLCASSPAGGRRFAEAFFGQGTRLTVV.

This clone was recorded only once. The gene calls are TRBV28 and TRBJ1-5; no reliable D call. The CDR3 is made up of 11 amino acids. Germline CDR1 reads MDHEN; CDR2 reads SYDVKM. Trimming shortened V by 4 bases and J by 12 bases, and 10 bases separated the two germline ends. The CDR3 DNA reads TGTGCCAGCAGTTATCGAACTTACCAGCATTTT. Residues: CASSYRTYQHF.

The chain recombines TRBV7-6 with TRBJ1-1, with D uncertain. V was pared by 3 bases and J by 0 bases, with 11 bases between. Germline V gene data show CDR1 as SGHVS and CDR2 as FNYEAQ. The CDR3 is 15 amino acids. The CDR3 region is CASSLGLGMNTEAFF. DNA of the CDR3: TGTGCCAGCAGCTTGGGGTTAGGGATGAACACTGAAGCTTTCTTT.

This chain links TRBV5-6 with TRBJ2-2, with no clear D. V gave up 5 bases and J gave up 7 bases, with 9 bases separating them. Per the germline V gene, CDR1 is SGHDT and CDR2 is YYEEEE. The CDR3 runs to 12 residues. The CDR3 DNA sequence: TGTGCCAGCAGTAGCCTCGGCGGGGAGCTGTTTTTT. The encoded protein is CASSSLGGELFF.

The chain employs TRBV3-1 (or the pseudogene TRBV3-2) and TRBJ1-2; D is unresolved. The V end was cut by 2 bases, the J end by 7 bases, with 11 bases between. Germline-derived CDR1 and CDR2 are LGHDT and YNNKEL (reference sequence). The CDR3 consists of 13 residues. The CDR3 spells CASSQSRKSGYTF. The CDR3, as DNA: TGTGCCAGCAGCCAATCCAGGAAAAGTGGCTACACCTTC.

The table lists this clone with a few counts. The chain carries TRBV7-2 and TRBJ1-2; 8 bases fit TRBD1. Germline CDR1 is SGHTA and CDR2 is FQGNSA. J gave up 11 bases and V 1 base, and 15 bases lay outside the gene matches. This CDR3 spans 16 amino acids. The CDR3 sequence is CASSLVVRGRPNGYTF. As DNA, the CDR3 is TGTGCCAGCAGCTTAGTGGTCAGGGGGCGACCTAACGGATACACCTTC.

The chain joins TRBV7-9 to TRBJ1-2; 9 nucleotides match TRBD1. The germline CDR1 and CDR2 sequences are SEHNR and FQNEAQ (reference sequence). The CDR3 loop spans 14 amino acids. After removal of 5 bases from V and 3 bases from J, the junction contained 4 bases not matched to a gene. The CDR3 sequence: CASSPRTGDYGYTF. CDR3 coding DNA: TGTGCCAGCAGCCCTAGGACAGGGGACTATGGCTACACCTTC.

The chain employs TRBV11-1 and TRBJ2-1; 14 nucleotides agree with TRBD2. Looked up from germline, CDR1 is SGHAT and CDR2 is FQDESV (reference sequence). V shed 5 bases, J shed 7 bases, and the junction held 4 bases outside the gene matches. The CDR3 runs 15 residues. The CDR3: CASSPGTSGGNEQFF. DNA for the CDR3: TGTGCCAGCAGCCCCGGGACTAGCGGGGGTAATGAGCAGTTCTTC.

V gene TRBV9 combines with J gene TRBJ1-2; a weak D match, TRBD1 (6 bases). This CDR3 is built from 15 residues. V lost 4 bases to trimming and J lost 1 base, with 14 bases between them. Germline loops: CDR1 SGDLS, CDR2 YYNGEE. The CDR3 sequence: CASSPSGAYNYGYTF. The CDR3 nucleotides are TGTGCCAGCAGCCCATCAGGGGCTTATAACTATGGCTACACCTTC.

This chain joins TRBV24-1 and TRBJ1-4, with TRBD1 identical over 10 bases. The length of the CDR3 is 16 residues. The germline CDR1 and CDR2 sequences are KGHDR and SFDVKD. V gave up 2 bases and J gave up 6 bases; unmatched junction bases: 5. The DNA for the CDR3 is TGTGCCACCAGTGATTCATCCGGGACAGGGGATGAAAAACTGTTTTTT. It specifies CATSDSSGTGDEKLFF.

Only one count was recorded for this clone. The chain links TRBV6-2 or TRBV6-3 to TRBJ2-4; D is unresolved. Between the trimmed V and J ends, which lost 4 bases and 0 bases, there was a span of 7 bases. CDR1 and CDR2 from the germline V gene are MNHEY and SVGEGT. The CDR3 length is 14 residues. The CDR3 nucleotides read TGTGCCAGCAGTTTGGGTTCAGCCAAAAACATTCAGTACTTC. Protein sequence: CASSLGSAKNIQYF.

The CDR3: CASSQGGAAPPYEQYF. In DNA form, the CDR3 reads TGTGCCAGCAGTCAGGGCGGGGCAGCACCTCCCTACGAGCAGTACTTC. This rearrangement joins TRBV28 to TRBJ2-7; TRBD2 might be the D (6 bases). Germline values: CDR1 MDHEN, CDR2 SYDVKM. The CDR3 sequence is 16 residues long. Trimming pared 5 bases from V and 2 bases from J, leaving 19 bases between.